The 32 T cell receptor beta chains given below trace back to one sample, sequenced in a study of tumor-infiltrating lymphocytes in localized non-small cell lung cancer. The method was immunoSEQ multiplex PCR; TCRdb's version includes in-frame clones alone and lacks a portion of them. The table has thousands of clones, under 80% seen once. The specimen was uninvolved lung tissue not adjacent to the tumor. The source is a human donor with non-small cell lung cancer.

The count of this clone is one. V is TRBV29-1 and J is TRBJ2-7; the D gene is possibly TRBD2 (5 bases). CDR1 is SQVTM, CDR2 ANQGSEA, per germline. This CDR3 region has 15 residues. Trimming shortened V by 5 bases and J by 2 bases, and 19 bases separated the two germline ends. This CDR3 is CSVRPLAGHAYEQYF. In nucleotides, the CDR3 is TGCAGCGTTAGGCCCCTCGCGGGCCATGCCTACGAGCAGTACTTC.

This chain joins TRBV5-6 and TRBJ2-3; D not certain. V lost 3 bases and J lost 1, with 3 bases in between. This CDR3 has 12 amino acids. CDR1 is SGHDT, CDR2 YYEEEE, per germline. CDR3 DNA: TGTGCCAGCAGCTCCGGCACAGATACGCAGTATTTT. This encodes CASSSGTDTQYF.

The gene calls are TRBV27 and TRBJ1-1; the D is unclear. Germline CDR1 and CDR2: MNHEY and SMNVEV (reference sequence). Trimming removed 6 bases at V and 0 bases at J, with 11 bases between. The CDR3 is 14 residues long. The DNA of the CDR3 is TGTGCCAGCAGCAAAGGACTGATGAACACTGAAGCTTTCTTT. Its protein product is CASSKGLMNTEAFF.

The chain employs TRBV7-2 and TRBJ1-1, with no clear D. V lost 1 base to trimming and J lost 11 bases, with 11 bases between them. Germline CDR1 is SGHTA and CDR2 is FQGNSA. The CDR3 length is 12 residues. The CDR3 reads CASSLEWVRAFF. The CDR3 DNA is TGTGCCAGCAGCTTAGAGTGGGTGAGGGCTTTCTTT.

This clone has just a few counts. The chain couples TRBV6-1 to TRBJ1-6, with no clear D. Germline CDR1 and CDR2: MNHNS and SASEGT. The CDR3 sequence is 16 residues long. V lost 4 bases and J lost 4, with 14 bases in between. Here the CDR3 reads CASSVGILGYNSPLHF. CDR3 nucleotides: TGTGCCAGCAGTGTGGGAATCTTGGGATATAATTCACCCCTCCACTTT.

By its share, this clone is medium-sized (0.01 to 0.1%). The CDR3 coding sequence is TGTGCCAGCAGCTTAGGAGCAGGGTATTCTAGCTATGGCTACACCTTC. This codes for CASSLGAGYSSYGYTF. The chain couples TRBV7-9 to TRBJ1-2; D possibly corresponds to TRBD1 (5 bases). Trimming left V 1 base short and J 4 bases short, with 16 bases between. The CDR3 spans 16 residues. In germline, CDR1 is SEHNR, CDR2 FQNEAQ (reference sequence).

The chain employs TRBV19 and TRBJ1-1; 7 nucleotides match TRBD1. The CDR3 contains 14 residues. V shed 7 bases and J 0 bases; nucleotides not matched to a gene: 5. Germline V lookup: CDR1 LNHDA, CDR2 SQIVND (reference sequence). CDR3 sequence (DNA): TGTGCCAGTATTCGGGACAGAGTGAACACTGAAGCTTTCTTT. Translation gives CASIRDRVNTEAFF.

In this sample, this clone is medium-sized (0.01 to 0.1%). This chain links TRBV2 with TRBJ1-1; 9 bases fit TRBD1. This CDR3 spans 13 amino acids. Per the germline V gene, CDR1 is SNHLY and CDR2 is FYNNEI. The J segment lost 3 bases and the V segment lost 6 bases, leaving 2 bases of the junction unmatched. CDR3 nucleotides: TGTGCCAGCAGGGACAGGGGAGACACTGAAGCTTTCTTT. This gives the protein CASRDRGDTEAFF.

A few counts support this clone. This chain joins TRBV2 and TRBJ1-5; unclear D gene. Germline values: CDR1 SNHLY, CDR2 FYNNEI. The CDR3 totals 16 residues. Trimming cost V 5 bases and J 6 bases, with 20 bases left between them. CDR3 residues: CASSSGEGIVFQPQHF. CDR3 nucleotide sequence: TGTGCCAGCAGTTCTGGGGAGGGTATTGTCTTTCAGCCCCAGCATTTT.

The chain combines TRBV30 with TRBJ1-1, with D possibly matching TRBD1 (6 bases). The CDR3 contains 14 residues. V was cut by 0 bases and J by 2 bases, with 10 bases left in between. The germline V gene has CDR1 GTSNPN and CDR2 SVGIG (reference sequence). The CDR3 DNA sequence: TGTGCCTGGAGTGTTGGACAGCGAAACACTGAAGCTTTCTTT. Its translation is CAWSVGQRNTEAFF. Full variable domain (outside the CDR3, taken from reference TRBV30 and TRBJ1-1): SQTIHQWPATLVQPVGSPLSLECTVEGTSNPNLYWYRQAAGRGLQLLFYSVGIGQISSEVPQNLSASRPQDRQFILSSKKLLLSDSGFYLCAWSVGQRNTEAFFGQGTRLTVV.

The gene calls are TRBV27 and TRBJ2-2, with 9 bases that match TRBD1. V trimming: 4 bases; J trimming: 6 bases; junction bases outside the gene matches: 0. Germline V CDR1 and CDR2: MNHEY, SMNVEV (reference sequence). CDR3 length: 13 residues. CDR3 sequence reads: CASSWTGAGELFF. Written as DNA, the CDR3 is TGTGCCAGCAGTTGGACAGGGGCCGGGGAGCTGTTTTTT.

V is TRBV4-1 and J is TRBJ2-2; the match to TRBD2 covers 11 bases. The germline V gene has CDR1 MGHRA and CDR2 YSYEKL. Unmatched junction bases numbered 6, after V lost 0 bases and J lost 0 bases. There are 19 residues in the CDR3. CDR3 DNA sequence: TGCGCCAGCAGCCAAGATCGGGATAGCGGGGGGGCGAACACCGGGGAGCTGTTTTTT. Translating gives CASSQDRDSGGANTGELFF.

The V gene is TRBV20-1, the J gene TRBJ2-5, with no clear D. Germline V gives CDR1 DFQATT, CDR2 SNEGSKA (reference sequence). Trimming removed 6 bases at V and 4 bases at J, with 9 bases between. The CDR3 sequence is 11 residues long. CDR3 sequence: CSALTRETQYF. The CDR3 DNA reads TGCAGTGCGCTCACGCGAGAGACCCAGTACTTC.

This chain links TRBV5-6 with TRBJ2-7, with a possible D match to TRBD1 (6 bases). In germline, CDR1 is SGHDT, CDR2 YYEEEE. This CDR3 is 13 amino acids long. Trimming cost V 5 bases and J 7 bases, with 16 bases left between them. The chain's CDR3 is CASSPMSGEEQYF. The CDR3 DNA follows: TGTGCCAGCAGTCCAATGTCAGGGGAAGAGCAGTACTTC.

The rearrangement uses TRBV7-9 and TRBJ1-1; unclear D gene. V was cut by 5 bases and J by 2 bases, with 15 bases left in between. Looked up from germline, CDR1 is SEHNR and CDR2 is FQNEAQ (reference sequence). The CDR3 loop spans 15 amino acids. CDR3 nucleotides: TGTGCCAGCAGCCCTCAGCCGGCAGGCAACACTGAAGCTTTCTTT. Encoded protein: CASSPQPAGNTEAFF.

The chain has TRBV7-2 and TRBJ1-5; D gene uncertain. The CDR3 sequence is 13 residues long. Trimming left V 5 bases short and J 7 bases short, with 12 bases between. Germline CDR1 SGHTA, CDR2 FQGNSA. CDR3 DNA sequence: TGTGCCAGCAGCCCCCAAGTCAGGCAGCCCCAGCATTTT. Translated, it gives CASSPQVRQPQHF.

DNA for the CDR3: TGTGCCAGCAGAGTAGCAGTTTCCTATGGCTACACCTTC. This gives the protein CASRVAVSYGYTF. V is TRBV6-5 and J is TRBJ1-2, with no clear D. Looked up from germline, CDR1 is MNHEY and CDR2 is SVGAGI. The CDR3 length is 13 residues. Trimming stripped 6 bases from V and 4 bases from J, with 12 bases between.

The J gene is TRBJ1-5, the V gene TRBV5-4; D not resolved. Trimming left V 4 bases short and J 4 bases short, with 9 bases between. The CDR3 sequence is 13 residues long. CDR1 is SGHNT and CDR2 is YYREEE in the germline V gene (reference sequence). CDR3 sequence reads: CASSLGVNQPQHF. DNA for the CDR3: TGTGCCAGCAGCCTGGGTGTAAATCAGCCCCAGCATTTT.

V gene TRBV7-2 combines with J gene TRBJ1-2, with TRBD1 as a possible D gene (5 bases). This CDR3 region has 15 residues. Germline V gene sequence: CDR1 SGHTA, CDR2 FQGNSA. The V end was cut by 5 bases, the J end by 6 bases, with 19 bases between. This CDR3 is CASSLPGRGRDGYTF. The CDR3 DNA reads TGTGCCAGCAGCCTACCGGGACGAGGAAGGGATGGCTACACCTTC.

The chain is built from TRBV11-2 and TRBJ2-5; D ambiguous. Germline CDR1 is SGHAT and CDR2 is FQNNGV. This CDR3 contains 15 residues. Trimming took 5 bases from V and 4 from J, leaving 17 bases between them. CDR3 in amino acids: CASSPGPEKGETQYF. The CDR3 nucleotides read TGTGCCAGCAGCCCCGGACCGGAGAAGGGAGAGACCCAGTACTTC. Looking up the rest from reference TRBV11-2 and TRBJ2-5 gives the full variable domain: EAGVAQSPRYKIIEKRQSVAFWCNPISGHATLYWYQQILGQGPKLLIQFQNNGVVDDSQLPKDRFSAERLKGVDSTLKIQPAKLEDSAVYLCASSPGPEKGETQYFGPGTRLLVL.

This clone was detected only a few times. The germline gene is not matched at one end of the junction; a read error may be the cause. J is TRBJ1-2 and V is TRBV7-9; 8 bases align to TRBD1. This CDR3 region has 15 residues. Germline CDR1 SEHNR, CDR2 FQNEAQ (reference sequence). CDR3 region: CASSLAGGTNYGYTF. CDR3 nucleotides: TGTGCCAGCAGCCTAGCAGGGGGCACGAACTATGGCTACACCTTC.

The chain employs TRBV6-1 and TRBJ2-6, with D unclear. Germline V CDR1 and CDR2: MNHNS, SASEGT. Between the trimmed V and J ends, which lost 0 bases and 0 bases, there was a span of 9 bases. The CDR3 runs 17 residues. Here the CDR3 reads CASSEAISRSGANVLTF. In DNA, the CDR3 is TGTGCCAGCAGTGAAGCAATCTCCCGCTCTGGGGCCAACGTCCTGACTTTC.

This CDR3 reads CASSPPEGVNTEAFF. Here the CDR3 DNA reads TGTGCCAGCAGCCCGCCTGAGGGAGTGAACACTGAAGCTTTCTTT. This chain uses TRBV11-3 with TRBJ1-1, with D uncertain. CDR1 is SGHNT, CDR2 YENEEA, per germline. Trimming took off 5 bases at V and 0 bases at J, with 13 bases between the two ends. The length of the CDR3 is 15 residues.

The chain couples TRBV6-5 to TRBJ2-4, with unresolved D. Germline CDR1 MNHEY, CDR2 SVGAGI. The ends were cut back, 4 bases at V and 0 bases at J, with 10 bases in the middle. The CDR3 covers 15 residues. As DNA, the CDR3 is TGTGCCAGCAGTTCTCAAGGGCTAGCCAAAAACATTCAGTACTTC. Amino acid sequence: CASSSQGLAKNIQYF.

The chain combines TRBV6-1 with TRBJ1-2; 8 bases agree with TRBD1. Per the germline V gene, CDR1 is MNHNS and CDR2 is SASEGT. CDR3 length equals 15 residues. V trimming: 6 bases; J trimming: 3 bases; junction bases outside the gene matches: 9. This CDR3 is CASRADRGLYYGYTF. In DNA form, the CDR3 reads TGTGCCAGCAGGGCAGACAGGGGTCTTTACTATGGCTACACCTTC.

The V call is TRBV5-1, the J call TRBJ1-1; tentatively, D is TRBD1 (6 bases). The germline V gene has CDR1 SGHRS and CDR2 YFSETQ. This CDR3 region has 15 residues. The V end was cut by 0 bases, the J end by 4 bases, with 13 bases between. Written as DNA, the CDR3 is TGCGCCAGCAGCTTGGAGGGGGGGCAAGTCACTGAAGCTTTCTTT. Its protein product is CASSLEGGQVTEAFF. The full variable domain, its missing parts supplied by reference TRBV5-1 and TRBJ1-1, is KAGVTQTPRYLIKTRGQQVTLSCSPISGHRSVSWYQQTPGQGLQFLFEYFSETQRNKGNFPGRFSGRQFSNSRSEMNVSTLELGDSALYLCASSLEGGQVTEAFFGQGTRLTVV.

CDR3 bases: TGTGCCAGCAGCCTGGACTTAGCCTCCTACGAGCAGTACTTC. As protein: CASSLDLASYEQYF. V gene TRBV7-3 combines with J gene TRBJ2-7, with a possible D match to TRBD2 (5 bases). Germline CDR1 and CDR2: SGHTA and FQGTGA. V was shortened by 5 bases and J by 0 bases, with 11 bases between the two germline ends. This CDR3 contains 14 residues.

This clone was seen more than once but under ten times. The chain joins TRBV27 to TRBJ1-1; possibly TRBD1 for D (5 bases). The V gene's germline CDR1 is MNHEY and CDR2 SMNVEV (reference sequence). This CDR3 is 15 amino acids long. V lost 1 base, J lost 5 bases, and 14 bases lay in between. The CDR3 nucleotides are TGTGCCAGCAGTTTATATTACGAGGGGCCGACTGAAGCTTTCTTT. Protein: CASSLYYEGPTEAFF.

The chain joins TRBV5-1 to TRBJ2-1; 11 bases line up with TRBD2. J lost 7 bases, V lost 3 bases, and 12 bases had no gene match. The CDR3 covers 17 residues. Looked up from germline, CDR1 is SGHRS and CDR2 is YFSETQ. The CDR3 DNA reads as TGCGCCAGCAGCTCGACCGGAGGGTTAGCGGGGGGGAATGAGCAGTTCTTC. The encoded protein is CASSSTGGLAGGNEQFF.

By its share, this clone is medium-sized (0.01 to 0.1%). The J gene is TRBJ1-5, the V gene TRBV16; D perhaps matches TRBD1 (6 bases). The CDR3 runs to 13 residues. Germline V gene sequence: CDR1 KGHSY, CDR2 FQNENV. Between the trimmed V and J ends, which lost 4 bases and 7 bases, there was a span of 11 bases. The CDR3 sequence is CASSLDSEQPQHF. In DNA, the CDR3 is TGTGCCAGCAGCCTGGACAGTGAACAGCCCCAGCATTTT.

The chain's CDR3 is CASRTQGAEAFF. DNA for the CDR3: TGTGCCAGCAGGACCCAGGGAGCTGAAGCTTTCTTT. V gene TRBV6-5 combines with J gene TRBJ1-1; maybe TRBD1 (5 bases). This CDR3 is built from 12 residues. Germline CDR1 reads MNHEY; CDR2 reads SVGAGI. Trimming removed 6 bases from V and 6 bases from J, with 11 bases in between.

This chain links TRBV30 with TRBJ2-3, with D possibly matching TRBD1 (5 bases). Germline-derived CDR1 and CDR2 are GTSNPN and SVGIG (reference sequence). V shed 5 bases and J shed 8 bases, with 11 bases lying between them. The CDR3 is 11 residues long. CDR3 sequence reads: CAWSQGATQYF. Here the CDR3 DNA reads TGTGCCTGGTCTCAGGGCGCTACGCAGTATTTT.